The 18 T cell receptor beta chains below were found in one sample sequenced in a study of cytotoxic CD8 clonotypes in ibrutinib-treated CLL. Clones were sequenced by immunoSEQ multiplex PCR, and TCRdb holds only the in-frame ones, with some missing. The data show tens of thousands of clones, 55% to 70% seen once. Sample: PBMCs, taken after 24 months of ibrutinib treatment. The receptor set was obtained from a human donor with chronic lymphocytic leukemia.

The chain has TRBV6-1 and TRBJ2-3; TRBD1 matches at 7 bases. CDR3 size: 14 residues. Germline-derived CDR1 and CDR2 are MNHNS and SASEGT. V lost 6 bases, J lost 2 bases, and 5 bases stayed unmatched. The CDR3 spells CASRQGPYTDTQYF. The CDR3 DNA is TGTGCCAGCAGACAGGGGCCTTACACAGATACGCAGTATTTT.

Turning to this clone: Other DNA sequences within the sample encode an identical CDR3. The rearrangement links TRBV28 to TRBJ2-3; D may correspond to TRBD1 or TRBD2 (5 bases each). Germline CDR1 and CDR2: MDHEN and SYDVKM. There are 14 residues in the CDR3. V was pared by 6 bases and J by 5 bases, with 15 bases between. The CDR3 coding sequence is TGTGCCAGCAGAGGGGCGGGTCGGTTAGATACGCAGTATTTT. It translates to CASRGAGRLDTQYF.

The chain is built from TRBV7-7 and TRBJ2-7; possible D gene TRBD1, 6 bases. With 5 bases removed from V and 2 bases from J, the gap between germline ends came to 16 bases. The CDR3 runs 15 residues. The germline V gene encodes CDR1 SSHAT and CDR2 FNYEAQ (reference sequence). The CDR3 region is CASSPSPGHPYEQYF. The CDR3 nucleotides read TGTGCCAGCAGCCCGTCTCCGGGACACCCCTACGAGCAGTACTTC.

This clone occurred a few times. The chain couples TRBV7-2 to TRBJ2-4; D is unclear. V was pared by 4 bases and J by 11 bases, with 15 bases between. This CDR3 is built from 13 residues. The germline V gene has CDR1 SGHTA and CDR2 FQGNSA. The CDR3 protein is CASSSGISLFQYF. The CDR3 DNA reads TGTGCCAGCAGCTCCGGAATCTCATTATTTCAGTACTTC.

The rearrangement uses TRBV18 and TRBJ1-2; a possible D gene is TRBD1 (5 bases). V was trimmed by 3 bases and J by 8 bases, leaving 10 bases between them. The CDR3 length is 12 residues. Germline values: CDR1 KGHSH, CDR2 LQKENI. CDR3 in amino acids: CASSPQQEGYTF. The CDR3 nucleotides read TGTGCCAGCTCACCGCAACAGGAGGGCTACACCTTC.

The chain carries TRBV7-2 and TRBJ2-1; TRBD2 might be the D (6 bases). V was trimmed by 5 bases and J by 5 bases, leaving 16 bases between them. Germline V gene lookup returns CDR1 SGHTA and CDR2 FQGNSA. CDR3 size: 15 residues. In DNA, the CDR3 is TGTGCCAGCAGCACCCAAGCGGGCCTCCACAATGAGCAGTTCTTC. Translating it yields CASSTQAGLHNEQFF.

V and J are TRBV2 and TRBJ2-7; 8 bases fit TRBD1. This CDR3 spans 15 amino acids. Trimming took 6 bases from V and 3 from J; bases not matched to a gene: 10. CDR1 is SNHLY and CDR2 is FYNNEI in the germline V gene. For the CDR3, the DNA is TGTGCCAGCAGCTATGACAGGGGATCCTACTACGAGCAGTACTTC. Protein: CASSYDRGSYYEQYF. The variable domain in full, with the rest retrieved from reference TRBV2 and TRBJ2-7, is EPEVTQTPSHQVTQMGQEVILRCVPISNHLYFYWYRQILGQKVEFLVSFYNNEISEKSEIFDDQFSVERPDGSNFTLKIRSTKLEDSAMYFCASSYDRGSYYEQYFGPGTRLTVT.

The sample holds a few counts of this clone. CDR3 sequence (DNA): TGTGCCAGCAGGGGAGGGAGCACTGAAGCTTTCTTT. Translating it yields CASRGGSTEAFF. The chain combines TRBV6-6 with TRBJ1-1; D unclear. Germline V gene lookup returns CDR1 MNHNY and CDR2 SVGAGI (reference sequence). The CDR3 contains 12 residues. Between the trimmed V and J ends, which lost 6 bases and 4 bases, there was a span of 9 bases.

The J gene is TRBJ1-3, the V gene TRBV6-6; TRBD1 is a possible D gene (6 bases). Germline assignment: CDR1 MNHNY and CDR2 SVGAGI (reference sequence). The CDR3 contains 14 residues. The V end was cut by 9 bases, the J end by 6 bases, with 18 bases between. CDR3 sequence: CASRRGRLENTIYF. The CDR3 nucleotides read TGTGCCAGTAGACGGGGGCGGCTTGAAAACACCATATATTTT.

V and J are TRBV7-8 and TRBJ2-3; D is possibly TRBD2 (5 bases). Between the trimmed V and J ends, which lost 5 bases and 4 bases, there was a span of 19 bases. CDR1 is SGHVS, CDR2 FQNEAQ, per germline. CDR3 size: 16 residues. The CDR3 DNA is TGTGCCAGCAGCCCACCACTAGTATTCGGGTCAGATACGCAGTATTTT. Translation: CASSPPLVFGSDTQYF.

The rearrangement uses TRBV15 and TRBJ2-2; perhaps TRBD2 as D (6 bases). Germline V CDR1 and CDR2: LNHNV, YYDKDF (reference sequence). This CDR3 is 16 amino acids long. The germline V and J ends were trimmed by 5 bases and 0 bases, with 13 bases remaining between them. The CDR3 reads CATSLGRGSNTGELFF. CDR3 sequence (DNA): TGTGCCACCAGCTTGGGCCGGGGGTCGAACACCGGGGAGCTGTTTTTT. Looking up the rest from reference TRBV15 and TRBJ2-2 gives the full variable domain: DAMVIQNPRYQVTQFGKPVTLSCSQTLNHNVMYWYQQKSSQAPKLLFHYYDKDFNNEADTPDNFQSRRPNTSFCFLDIRSPGLGDTAMYLCATSLGRGSNTGELFFGEGSRLTVL.

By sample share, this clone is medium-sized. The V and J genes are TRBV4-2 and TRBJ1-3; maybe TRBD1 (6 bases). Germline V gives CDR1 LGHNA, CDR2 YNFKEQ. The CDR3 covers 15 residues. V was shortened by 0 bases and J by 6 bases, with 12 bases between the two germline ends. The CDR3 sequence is CASSQDGGGANTIYF. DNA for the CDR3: TGTGCCAGCAGCCAAGATGGAGGGGGGGCAAACACCATATATTTT.

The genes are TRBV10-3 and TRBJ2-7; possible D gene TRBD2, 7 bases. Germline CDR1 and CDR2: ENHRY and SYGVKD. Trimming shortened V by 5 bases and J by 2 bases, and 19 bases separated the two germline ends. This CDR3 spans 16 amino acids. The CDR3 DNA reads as TGTGCCATCAGTCGGACGGTCTTGGGGGGGCCCTACGAGCAGTACTTC. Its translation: CAISRTVLGGPYEQYF.

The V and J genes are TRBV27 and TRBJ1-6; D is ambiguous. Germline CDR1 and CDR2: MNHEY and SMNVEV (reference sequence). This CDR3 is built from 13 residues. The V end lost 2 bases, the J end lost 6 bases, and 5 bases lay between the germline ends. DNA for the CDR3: TGTGCCAGCAGTTTAAAGGTTAATTCACCCCTCCACTTT. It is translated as CASSLKVNSPLHF.

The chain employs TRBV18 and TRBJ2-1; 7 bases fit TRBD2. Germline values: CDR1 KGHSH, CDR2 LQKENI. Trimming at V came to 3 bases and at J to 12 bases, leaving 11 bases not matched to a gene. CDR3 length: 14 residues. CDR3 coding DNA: TGTGCCAGCTCACCCCGGGGGGAGGCTGGCGTGCAGTTCTTC. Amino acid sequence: CASSPRGEAGVQFF.

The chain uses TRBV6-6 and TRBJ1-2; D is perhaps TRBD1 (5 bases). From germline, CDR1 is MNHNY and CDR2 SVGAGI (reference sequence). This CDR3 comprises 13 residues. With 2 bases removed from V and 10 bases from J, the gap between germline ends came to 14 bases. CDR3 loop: CASSYTPGVDYTF. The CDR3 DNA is TGTGCCAGCAGTTACACCCCGGGGGTCGACTACACCTTC.

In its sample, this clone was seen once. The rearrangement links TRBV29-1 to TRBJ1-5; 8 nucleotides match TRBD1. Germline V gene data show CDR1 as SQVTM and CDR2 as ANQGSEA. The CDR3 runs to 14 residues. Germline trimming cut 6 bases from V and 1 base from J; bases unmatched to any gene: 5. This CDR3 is CSVATGVSNQPQHF. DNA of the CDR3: TGCAGCGTCGCGACAGGGGTGAGCAATCAGCCCCAGCATTTT.

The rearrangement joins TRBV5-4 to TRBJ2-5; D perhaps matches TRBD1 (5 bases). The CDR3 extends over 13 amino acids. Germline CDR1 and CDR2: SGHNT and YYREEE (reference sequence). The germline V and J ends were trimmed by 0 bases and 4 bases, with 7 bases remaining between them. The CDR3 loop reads CASSLEGVETQYF. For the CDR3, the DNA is TGTGCCAGCAGCTTGGAAGGGGTAGAGACCCAGTACTTC. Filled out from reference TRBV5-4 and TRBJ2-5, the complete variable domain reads ETGVTQSPTHLIKTRGQQVTLRCSSQSGHNTVSWYQQALGQGPQFIFQYYREEENGRGNFPPRFSGLQFPNYSSELNVNALELDDSALYLCASSLEGVETQYFGPGTRLLVL.